The 25 T cell receptor beta chains given below trace back to one sample, sequenced in a study of T cell changes during pregnancy in multiple sclerosis. The assay was immunoSEQ multiplex PCR, and TCRdb's table has in-frame clones only and misses some. The table shows tens of thousands of clones, with about 91% occurring only once. Sequences were derived from peripheral blood, sampled after pregnancy. Receptors were obtained from a female donor in good health, enrolled as a control in a pregnancy study.

The rearrangement joins TRBV4-1 to TRBJ2-7; TRBD1 aligns across 7 bases. This CDR3 is 20 amino acids long. CDR1 is MGHRA, CDR2 YSYEKL, per germline. With V trimmed by 3 bases and J by 0 bases, 20 bases remained unmatched. Here the CDR3 reads CASSQRQGVANDPSSYEQYF. CDR3 in DNA: TGCGCCAGCAGCCAGCGTCAGGGGGTAGCGAACGATCCTAGCTCCTACGAGCAGTACTTC.

This chain links TRBV2 with TRBJ1-1; D ambiguous. Germline V CDR1 and CDR2: SNHLY, FYNNEI. Trimming left V 6 bases short and J 8 bases short, with 10 bases between. The CDR3 totals 11 residues. CDR3 sequence reads: CASRMTREAFF. In nucleotides, the CDR3 is TGTGCCAGCAGAATGACAAGGGAAGCTTTCTTT. The variable domain in full, with the rest retrieved from reference TRBV2 and TRBJ1-1, is EPEVTQTPSHQVTQMGQEVILRCVPISNHLYFYWYRQILGQKVEFLVSFYNNEISEKSEIFDDQFSVERPDGSNFTLKIRSTKLEDSAMYFCASRMTREAFFGQGTRLTVV.

The chain employs TRBV2 and TRBJ1-1; D unresolved. This CDR3 is 13 amino acids long. Per the germline V gene, CDR1 is SNHLY and CDR2 is FYNNEI. The ends were cut back, 9 bases at V and 0 bases at J, with 11 bases in the middle. The CDR3 spells CASLYFMNTEAFF. CDR3 DNA sequence: TGTGCCAGTCTCTATTTCATGAACACTGAAGCTTTCTTT.

This chain uses TRBV19 with TRBJ1-2, with no clear D. The V and J ends lost 11 bases and 3 bases respectively, with 19 bases between them. Germline V gene sequence: CDR1 LNHDA, CDR2 SQIVND (reference sequence). CDR3 length: 14 residues. CDR3 region: CAPFRVEEDYGYTF. For the CDR3, the DNA is TGTGCCCCTTTTCGGGTCGAAGAGGACTATGGCTACACCTTC.

J is TRBJ2-3 and V is TRBV7-2; 11 bases align to TRBD2. Germline V gene lookup returns CDR1 SGHTA and CDR2 FQGNSA. V shed 2 bases, J shed 4 bases, and the junction held 11 bases outside the gene matches. This CDR3 region has 18 residues. CDR3: CASSLTLVAGGPADTQYF. As DNA, the CDR3 is TGTGCCAGCAGCTTAACCCTTGTAGCGGGAGGGCCAGCAGATACGCAGTATTTT.

The J gene is TRBJ2-1, the V gene TRBV5-4, with 7 bases aligning to TRBD2. Germline CDR1 reads SGHNT; CDR2 reads YYREEE (reference sequence). J was trimmed by 0 bases and V by 2 bases; bases with no gene match: 14. This CDR3 comprises 19 residues. CDR3 sequence: CASSFGRVLASSSYNEQFF. The CDR3 DNA is TGTGCCAGCAGCTTTGGGAGGGTACTAGCGTCAAGCTCCTACAATGAGCAGTTCTTC.

The chain links TRBV5-1 to TRBJ1-4, with 8 nucleotides matching TRBD1. CDR1 SGHRS and CDR2 YFSETQ come from the germline V gene. Trimming removed 6 bases from V and 2 bases from J; junction bases left unmatched: 0. The CDR3 extends over 13 amino acids. CDR3 nucleotides: TGCGCCAGCACAGGGGGCACTAATGAAAAACTGTTTTTT. This codes for CASTGGTNEKLFF.

The chain has TRBV6-5 and TRBJ1-1, with TRBD1 identical over 8 bases. This CDR3 contains 14 residues. Germline lookup yields CDR1 MNHEY and CDR2 SVGAGI. V shed 3 bases, J shed 5 bases, and the junction held 5 bases outside the gene matches. CDR3 residues: CASSYADRVTEAFF. As DNA, the CDR3 is TGTGCCAGCAGTTATGCGGACAGGGTGACTGAAGCTTTCTTT.

This chain links TRBV9 with TRBJ1-2; TRBD1 agrees at 8 bases. V lost 3 bases and J lost 4; bases outside the gene matches: 5. Per the germline V gene, CDR1 is SGDLS and CDR2 is YYNGEE. This CDR3 is built from 14 residues. The CDR3 here is CASSARDRSYGYTF. In nucleotides, the CDR3 is TGTGCCAGCAGCGCCAGGGACAGGTCCTATGGCTACACCTTC.

The chain employs TRBV11-2 and TRBJ2-7; 9 bases align to TRBD1. Trimming removed 6 bases from V and 7 bases from J; junction bases left unmatched: 16. The CDR3 is made up of 16 amino acids. From germline, CDR1 is SGHAT and CDR2 FQNNGV. The CDR3 here is CASRRGPGTGFSEQYF. The CDR3 DNA reads TGTGCCAGCAGGCGGGGTCCCGGGACAGGGTTTAGTGAGCAGTACTTC.

This chain links TRBV5-1 with TRBJ2-2, with D perhaps TRBD1 (6 bases). The CDR3 loop spans 16 amino acids. Deletions cut 4 bases from V and 1 base from J, with 14 bases between. Germline CDR1 is SGHRS and CDR2 is YFSETQ. CDR3 nucleotides: TGCGCCAGCAGCCAACAGGGTCGCCTGAACACCGGGGAGCTGTTTTTT. It yields the protein CASSQQGRLNTGELFF.

The V call is TRBV5-1, the J call TRBJ1-2; no clear D gene. In germline, CDR1 is SGHRS, CDR2 YFSETQ. The CDR3 covers 13 residues. The ends were cut back, 0 bases at V and 2 bases at J, with 5 bases in the middle. The CDR3 DNA sequence: TGCGCCAGCAGCTTGGTGGGCAACTATGGCTACACCTTC. The encoded protein is CASSLVGNYGYTF.

This clone was counted a single time. The V gene is TRBV5-8, the J gene TRBJ2-7, with 9 bases aligning to TRBD2. Germline V gives CDR1 SGHTS, CDR2 YDEGEE. The length of the CDR3 is 18 residues. Losses at the gene ends were 0 bases for V and 6 bases for J; bases not matched to a gene: 16. DNA for the CDR3: TGTGCCAGCAGCTTGGTGCGGGGGGGGCCCTTCGGGGTGCGCGAGCAGTACTTC. It translates to CASSLVRGGPFGVREQYF.

The CDR3 here is CASVGTSATNEKLFF. The CDR3 DNA reads as TGTGCCAGCGTAGGGACAAGTGCAACTAATGAAAAACTGTTTTTT. This rearrangement joins TRBV28 to TRBJ1-4; possible D gene TRBD1, 6 bases. The CDR3 consists of 15 residues. Germline V lookup: CDR1 MDHEN, CDR2 SYDVKM. V was cut by 8 bases and J by 0 bases, with 13 bases left in between.

The chain combines TRBV14 with TRBJ2-3, with 11 bases aligning to TRBD2. Trimming took 2 bases from V and 4 from J; bases not matched to a gene: 8. The CDR3 sequence is 17 residues long. The germline gives CDR1 SGHDN, CDR2 FVKESK. CDR3 bases: TGTGCCAGCAGCCAACCCACTAGCGGGAGCACCCCAGATACGCAGTATTTT. It codes for CASSQPTSGSTPDTQYF.

This clone was recorded once. This sequence joins TRBV5-1 and TRBJ2-3; a weak D match, TRBD1 (5 bases). The CDR3 runs 16 residues. CDR1 SGHRS and CDR2 YFSETQ come from the germline V gene. Between the trimmed V and J ends, which lost 9 bases and 1 base, there was a span of 21 bases. The CDR3 nucleotides read TGCGCCACAAACCCGGTCGCCCAGGGCGGCACAGATACGCAGTATTTT. This gives the protein CATNPVAQGGTDTQYF.

The chain carries TRBV2 and TRBJ2-2, with D possibly matching TRBD1 (6 bases). The V gene lost 5 bases and the J gene lost 8 bases, with 27 bases spanning the gap. This CDR3 region has 18 residues. Germline V gene lookup returns CDR1 SNHLY and CDR2 FYNNEI. The CDR3 spells CASSKGSIGTLVSGELFF. CDR3 sequence (DNA): TGTGCCAGCAGTAAAGGGTCGATCGGGACACTAGTATCTGGGGAGCTGTTTTTT.

V and J are TRBV27 and TRBJ2-3, with a tentative D call TRBD1 (6 bases). Germline CDR1 reads MNHEY; CDR2 reads SMNVEV (reference sequence). This CDR3 spans 15 amino acids. V lost 3 bases to trimming and J lost 2 bases, with 12 bases between them. The CDR3 here is CASSFGTTNTDTQYF. The CDR3 bases are TGTGCCAGCAGTTTTGGGACAACAAACACAGATACGCAGTATTTT.

V is TRBV18 and J is TRBJ1-2; TRBD1 agrees at 12 bases. The J segment lost 1 base and the V segment lost 2 bases, leaving 5 bases of the junction unmatched. Germline values: CDR1 KGHSH, CDR2 LQKENI. This CDR3 region has 17 residues. CDR3 nucleotide sequence: TGTGCCAGCTCACCAACCGGGACAGGGGGCTTTAACTATGGCTACACCTTC. The encoded protein is CASSPTGTGGFNYGYTF.

This sequence joins TRBV27 and TRBJ1-5; weak D call: TRBD1 (5 bases). There are 14 residues in the CDR3. Deletions cut 0 bases from V and 2 bases from J, with 5 bases between. CDR1 is MNHEY and CDR2 is SMNVEV in the germline V gene (reference sequence). CDR3 bases: TGTGCCAGCAGTTTATCAGGGGGCAATCAGCCCCAGCATTTT. The encoded protein is CASSLSGGNQPQHF.

This chain uses TRBV28 with TRBJ2-4; 7 bases agree with TRBD1. This CDR3 contains 14 residues. Trimming removed 6 bases from V and 8 bases from J; junction bases left unmatched: 10. Looked up from germline, CDR1 is MDHEN and CDR2 is SYDVKM. The DNA for the CDR3 is TGTGCCAGCAGAGGGTCAGGGGGACGGGACATTCAGTACTTC. Protein product: CASRGSGGRDIQYF. The full variable domain, its missing parts supplied by reference TRBV28 and TRBJ2-4, is DVKVTQSSRYLVKRTGEKVFLECVQDMDHENMFWYRQDPGLGLRLIYFSYDVKMKEKGDIPEGYSVSREKKERFSLILESASTNQTSMYLCASRGSGGRDIQYFGAGTRLSVL.

J is TRBJ2-7 and V is TRBV2, with D possibly matching TRBD1 (6 bases). The CDR3 is 13 amino acids. Trimming removed 8 bases at V and 4 bases at J, with 15 bases between. Germline V CDR1 and CDR2: SNHLY, FYNNEI. This CDR3 is CASSPDSTYEQYF. The DNA of the CDR3 is TGTGCCAGCTCTCCGGACAGTACTTACGAGCAGTACTTC.

This clone was detected a few times. CDR3 in amino acids: CASRGTGYTEAFF. As DNA, the CDR3 is TGTGCCAGTAGGGGGACAGGGTATACTGAAGCTTTCTTT. The chain has TRBV19 and TRBJ1-1; 9 positions match TRBD1. The germline CDR1 and CDR2 sequences are LNHDA and SQIVND (reference sequence). The CDR3 covers 13 residues. V lost 6 bases, J lost 5 bases, and 4 bases stayed unmatched.

The chain recombines TRBV6-1 with TRBJ2-5; D is ambiguous. The ends were cut back, 3 bases at V and 5 bases at J, with 13 bases in the middle. The CDR3 has 14 amino acids. The germline V gene encodes CDR1 MNHNS and CDR2 SASEGT. The CDR3 nucleotides are TGTGCCAGCAGTGATTGGTCAACAGTGGAGACCCAGTACTTC. It is translated as CASSDWSTVETQYF.

The V call is TRBV28, the J call TRBJ2-3; perhaps TRBD2 as D (6 bases). CDR3 length: 14 residues. Germline CDR1 MDHEN, CDR2 SYDVKM. Trimming pared 6 bases from V and 2 bases from J, leaving 12 bases between. The CDR3 region is CASRPGLFTDTQYF. CDR3 DNA sequence: TGTGCCAGCAGACCGGGACTTTTCACAGATACGCAGTATTTT.